The 31 T cell receptor beta chains presented below share a single source sample, sequenced in a study of T cell repertoires in cytomegalovirus infection. TCRdb re-derived calls from the reads in MiXCR, one entry per CDR3 protein. The sample shows roughly 220,000 distinct CDR3 sequences, about 38% of them seen only once. Their antigens remain unidentified. Sequences were derived from CD8+ T cells from cultured PBMCs, sampled from culture after CMV antigen stimulation. The receptors here all came from a human donor in good health (CMV status not recorded). Some clones in this sample may be carry-over from other donors' samples.

This clonotype was counted a few times. J is TRBJ1-1 and V is TRBV7-9; TRBD1 is a possible D gene (6 bases). The CDR3 contains 15 residues. In germline, CDR1 is SEHNR, CDR2 FQNEAQ (reference sequence). V lost 5 bases and J 0 bases, leaving 13 bases between the germline ends. As DNA, the CDR3 is TGTGCCAGCAGCCTAAGACAGGTAATGAACACTGAAGCTTTCTTT. It codes for CASSLRQVMNTEAFF.

The sample holds a few counts of this clonotype. V usage is TRBV10-3 and J usage is TRBJ1-1; a weak D match, TRBD1 (5 bases). Looked up from germline, CDR1 is ENHRY and CDR2 is SYGVKD. This CDR3 is 17 amino acids long. V lost 3 bases, J lost 1 base, and 18 bases lay in between. CDR3 protein: CAISDPGEGAGNTEAFF. CDR3 in DNA: TGTGCCATCAGTGACCCTGGGGAAGGGGCAGGGAACACTGAAGCTTTCTTT.

The J gene is TRBJ2-2, the V gene TRBV4-1; 9 bases map to TRBD2. CDR1 MGHRA and CDR2 YSYEKL come from the germline V gene. CDR3 length: 14 residues. V was pared by 6 bases and J by 5 bases, with 4 bases of the junction left unmatched. CDR3 DNA sequence: TGCGCCAGCAGAATCGCGGGAGGGACCGGGGAGCTGTTTTTT. Amino acid sequence: CASRIAGGTGELFF.

The gene calls are TRBV6-1 and TRBJ2-5; no reliable D call. Between the trimmed V and J ends, which lost 2 bases and 1 base, there was a span of 8 bases. Germline CDR1 MNHNS, CDR2 SASEGT. This CDR3 comprises 14 residues. CDR3 protein: CASSESQSQETQYF. Written as DNA, the CDR3 is TGTGCCAGCAGTGAAAGCCAGAGCCAAGAGACCCAGTACTTC.

The chain links TRBV10-3 to TRBJ2-7, with D maybe TRBD1 (5 bases). With 0 bases removed from V and 6 bases from J, the gap between germline ends came to 15 bases. Germline V gene data show CDR1 as ENHRY and CDR2 as SYGVKD. CDR3 length: 15 amino acids. The CDR3 bases are TGTGCCATCAGTGAGTCGCAGAGAACCAGGGTCGAGCAGTACTTC. Protein: CAISESQRTRVEQYF.

There are a few counts of this clonotype. This rearrangement joins TRBV30 to TRBJ2-6; a possible D gene is TRBD2 (5 bases). The V gene lost 2 bases and the J gene lost 2 bases, with 10 bases spanning the gap. The CDR3 is 15 amino acids. Germline values: CDR1 GTSNPN, CDR2 SVGIG (reference sequence). For the CDR3, the DNA is TGTGCCTGGAGTTTCGAGGGCACTGGGGCCAACGTCCTGACTTTC. Amino acids: CAWSFEGTGANVLTF.

This clonotype was recorded at least ten times. The rearrangement joins TRBV7-2 to TRBJ2-1; tentatively, D is TRBD2 (5 bases). This CDR3 is 15 amino acids long. Germline values: CDR1 SGHTA, CDR2 FQGNSA. The V gene lost 6 bases and the J gene lost 6 bases, with 18 bases spanning the gap. CDR3 DNA: TGTGCCAGCAGTCGCACTAGACTTGAGGGCAATGAGCAGTTCTTC. Translating it yields CASSRTRLEGNEQFF. The whole variable domain, remainder taken from reference TRBV7-2 and TRBJ2-1, is GAGVSQSPSNKVTEKGKDVELRCDPISGHTALYWYRQSLGQGLEFLIYFQGNSAPDKSGLPSDRFSAERTGGSVSTLTIQRTQQEDSAVYLCASSRTRLEGNEQFFGPGTRLTVL.

Many counts were recorded for this clonotype. This chain uses TRBV4-2 with TRBJ2-7; D might be TRBD2 (6 bases). The CDR3 length is 16 residues. Germline loops: CDR1 LGHNA, CDR2 YNFKEQ. The ends were cut back, 0 bases at V and 1 base at J, with 13 bases in the middle. The CDR3 DNA sequence: TGTGCCAGCAGCCAAGAAGCTGGAGGGGCTTCCTACGAGCAGTACTTC. Protein product: CASSQEAGGASYEQYF.

This clonotype came up many times. The V and J genes are TRBV27 and TRBJ2-2; 13 bases map to TRBD2. CDR3 length equals 16 residues. From germline, CDR1 is MNHEY and CDR2 SMNVEV (reference sequence). Unmatched junction bases numbered 4, after V lost 4 bases and J lost 5 bases. CDR3 region: CASSSGLAGVTGELFF. CDR3 nucleotide sequence: TGTGCCAGCAGTTCAGGACTAGCGGGAGTTACCGGGGAGCTGTTTTTT.

The V call is TRBV7-4, the J call TRBJ2-7; D may be TRBD1 (6 bases). V lost 5 bases to trimming and J lost 3 bases, with 8 bases between them. Germline CDR1 and CDR2: SGHVT and SQSDAQ. The CDR3 runs 12 residues. The CDR3 bases are TGTGCCAGCAGCGAGGGACACTACGAGCAGTACTTC. Translation gives CASSEGHYEQYF.

This clonotype has more than one count but fewer than ten. CDR3 residues: CASSPTLAPPSNTGELFF. For the CDR3, the DNA is TGTGCCAGCAGCCCAACCCTCGCGCCCCCGTCGAACACCGGGGAGCTGTTTTTT. The chain couples TRBV11-2 to TRBJ2-2; D is unresolved. The CDR3 is 18 amino acids. Trimming removed 5 bases from V and 0 bases from J, with 19 bases in between. Germline CDR1 SGHAT, CDR2 FQNNGV.

The sample holds many counts of this clonotype. The CDR3 protein is CASSPYPRTVDYNEQFF. CDR3 in DNA: TGCGCCAGCAGCCCCTATCCGAGGACAGTAGACTACAATGAGCAGTTCTTC. The V gene is TRBV4-1, the J gene TRBJ2-1, with D possibly being TRBD1 (6 bases). CDR3 length: 17 residues. CDR1 MGHRA and CDR2 YSYEKL come from the germline V gene. V lost 4 bases and J lost 3, with 19 bases in between.

This clonotype was detected a few times. V gene TRBV12-3 or TRBV12-4 combines with J gene TRBJ2-3; 13 positions match TRBD2. The CDR3 loop spans 16 amino acids. V gave up 5 bases and J gave up 5 bases; unmatched junction bases: 7. CDR3 sequence: CASSPGLAGVQDTQYF. For the CDR3, the DNA is TGTGCCAGCAGTCCAGGACTAGCGGGGGTTCAAGATACGCAGTATTTT.

The chain employs TRBV11-2 and TRBJ2-1; maybe TRBD2 (7 bases). Trimming took 1 base from V and 5 from J, leaving 18 bases between them. Per germline, CDR1 SGHAT and CDR2 FQNNGV. CDR3 length: 17 amino acids. CDR3 DNA sequence: TGTGCCAGCAGCTTAGTTGGATCGGGGGGCTTGGACAATGAGCAGTTCTTC. It translates to CASSLVGSGGLDNEQFF.

This clonotype occurred a few times. The V and J genes are TRBV7-6 and TRBJ2-1; D not certain. Per the germline V gene, CDR1 is SGHVS and CDR2 is FNYEAQ. This CDR3 region has 13 residues. Trimming shortened V by 7 bases and J by 3 bases, and 10 bases separated the two germline ends. The CDR3 DNA follows: TGTGCCAGCACGGATGGGTTCTACAATGAGCAGTTCTTC. Protein sequence: CASTDGFYNEQFF.

The chain recombines TRBV19 with TRBJ2-3, with D possibly matching TRBD2 (5 bases). This CDR3 contains 14 residues. Germline lookup yields CDR1 LNHDA and CDR2 SQIVND (reference sequence). V lost 5 bases, J lost 5 bases, and 14 bases lay in between. CDR3 DNA: TGTGCCAGTAGTCATGTCGGGATTGAAGATACGCAGTATTTT. This gives the protein CASSHVGIEDTQYF.

This rearrangement joins TRBV4-1 to TRBJ2-1; 8 nucleotides agree with TRBD2. This CDR3 has 17 amino acids. CDR1 MGHRA and CDR2 YSYEKL come from the germline V gene. J gave up 10 bases and V 0 bases, and 14 bases lay outside the gene matches. The CDR3 DNA reads TGCGCCAGCAGCCAAGATCGAGTCACTAGCGGCTCAGGGGAGCAGTTCTTC. Residues: CASSQDRVTSGSGEQFF.

This clonotype was seen only a few times. CDR3 in amino acids: CASSSGRRVNEKLFF. CDR3 coding DNA: TGTGCCAGCAGCAGCGGACGGAGGGTTAATGAAAAACTGTTTTTT. J is TRBJ1-4 and V is TRBV7-2; unclear D gene. This CDR3 has 15 amino acids. The V gene's germline CDR1 is SGHTA and CDR2 FQGNSA. V was pared by 5 bases and J by 4 bases, with 14 bases between.

V usage is TRBV7-6 and J usage is TRBJ1-1; the D is unclear. There are 14 residues in the CDR3. Germline V lookup: CDR1 SGHVS, CDR2 FNYEAQ. V was shortened by 1 base and J by 7 bases, with 13 bases between the two germline ends. For the CDR3, the DNA is TGTGCCAGCAGCTTAGTTTCCGCCTTCGGTGAAGCTTTCTTT. It encodes CASSLVSAFGEAFF.

The chain recombines TRBV20-1 with TRBJ2-3, with TRBD2 matching 10 bases. There are 17 residues in the CDR3. Trimming at V came to 5 bases and at J to 2 bases, leaving 13 bases not matched to a gene. Germline V CDR1 and CDR2: DFQATT, SNEGSKA (reference sequence). The CDR3 nucleotides read TGCAGTGCTCTGGGGAGCGGGGGGGACTACATCACAGATACGCAGTATTTT. Residues: CSALGSGGDYITDTQYF.

The CDR3: CASSQDQPSTQYF. The CDR3 nucleotides read TGCGCCAGCAGCCAAGATCAACCGTCTACGCAGTATTTT. The chain links TRBV4-1 to TRBJ2-3, with unresolved D. There are 13 residues in the CDR3. The V and J ends lost 0 bases and 8 bases respectively, with 9 bases between them. CDR1 MGHRA and CDR2 YSYEKL come from the germline V gene.

The chain employs TRBV19 and TRBJ2-1; the match to TRBD2 covers 12 bases. Germline V CDR1 and CDR2: LNHDA, SQIVND (reference sequence). With 4 bases clipped from V and 5 bases from J, the junction kept 6 bases outside the gene matches. The length of the CDR3 is 16 residues. CDR3 coding DNA: TGTGCCAGTAGTAGAGGACTAGCGGGGATCCACAATGAGCAGTTCTTC. Its protein is CASSRGLAGIHNEQFF.

The V and J genes are TRBV28 and TRBJ2-3; 14 bases line up with TRBD2. CDR1 MDHEN and CDR2 SYDVKM come from the germline V gene. The length of the CDR3 is 14 residues. Trimming cost V 6 bases and J 5 bases; bases outside gene matches: 1. The chain's CDR3 is CASSGLAGGDTQYF. In DNA form, the CDR3 reads TGTGCCAGCAGCGGACTAGCGGGAGGAGATACGCAGTATTTT.

This clonotype was found a few times. The chain carries TRBV7-8 and TRBJ1-5; D gene uncertain. Germline CDR1 is SGHVS and CDR2 is FQNEAQ. The CDR3 is 16 residues long. Between the trimmed V and J ends, which lost 1 base and 1 base, there was a span of 11 bases. The CDR3 bases are TGTGCCAGCAGCTTAGTTCTGGGTGAAAGCAATCAGCCCCAGCATTTT. It is translated as CASSLVLGESNQPQHF. The full variable domain, rest sourced from reference TRBV7-8 and TRBJ1-5, is GAGVSQSPRYKVAKRGQDVALRCDPISGHVSLFWYQQALGQGPEFLTYFQNEAQLDKSGLPSDRFFAERPEGSVSTLKIQRTQQEDSAVYLCASSLVLGESNQPQHFGDGTRLSIL.

This clonotype was observed many times. In nucleotides, the CDR3 is TGTGCCAGCAGCCACTTGGACAGGGGGCGGGCGAGCACTGAAGCTTTCTTT. This translates into CASSHLDRGRASTEAFF. The chain uses TRBV14 and TRBJ1-1, with TRBD1 matching over 11 bases. CDR1 and CDR2 from the germline V gene are SGHDN and FVKESK. The V and J ends lost 3 bases and 4 bases, in that order; junction bases with no gene match: 10. The CDR3 extends over 17 amino acids. The entire variable domain, with the rest obtained from reference TRBV14 and TRBJ1-1, is as follows: EAGVTQFPSHSVIEKGQTVTLRCDPISGHDNLYWYRRVMGKEIKFLLHFVKESKQDESGMPNNRFLAERTGGTYSTLKVQPAELEDSGVYFCASSHLDRGRASTEAFFGQGTRLTVV.

The chain recombines TRBV28 with TRBJ2-3; no clear D gene. Trimming stripped 5 bases from V and 5 bases from J, with 11 bases between. CDR3 length equals 13 residues. Germline-derived CDR1 and CDR2 are MDHEN and SYDVKM. The CDR3 DNA reads as TGTGCCAGCAGTCCTCCATCGGGAGATACGCAGTATTTT. Translated: CASSPPSGDTQYF.

This clonotype was detected a few times. The chain links TRBV12-3 or TRBV12-4 to TRBJ2-3; the D gene could be TRBD1 or TRBD2 (5 bases each). The length of the CDR3 is 16 residues. Trimming left V 1 base short and J 0 bases short, with 11 bases between. This chain's CDR3 is CASSLGGEVSTDTQYF. CDR3 DNA sequence: TGTGCCAGCAGTTTAGGAGGGGAAGTTAGCACAGATACGCAGTATTTT.

In its sample, this clonotype was seen a few times. The chain links TRBV7-3 to TRBJ1-1; 7 bases are shared with TRBD1. CDR1 and CDR2 (germline): SGHTA, FQGTGA. Trimming removed 5 bases from V and 1 base from J; junction bases left unmatched: 7. This CDR3 is built from 15 residues. The CDR3 spells CASSPTGARNTEAFF. For the CDR3, the DNA is TGTGCCAGCAGCCCCACAGGGGCTCGGAACACTGAAGCTTTCTTT. Full variable domain (remainder filled in from reference TRBV7-3 and TRBJ1-1): GAGVSQTPSNKVTEKGKYVELRCDPISGHTALYWYRQSLGQGPEFLIYFQGTGAADDSGLPNDRFFAVRPEGSVSTLKIQRTERGDSAVYLCASSPTGARNTEAFFGQGTRLTVV.

This clonotype was seen a single time. The chain carries TRBV7-4 and TRBJ2-7; TRBD2 aligns across 10 bases. The trim removed 1 base at V and 0 bases at J, leaving 6 bases unmatched. This CDR3 is built from 17 residues. The germline CDR1 and CDR2 sequences are SGHVT and SQSDAQ. CDR3 sequence: CASSLVGASGGSYEQYF. In DNA, the CDR3 is TGTGCCAGCAGCTTAGTTGGTGCTAGCGGGGGCTCCTACGAGCAGTACTTC.

The gene calls are TRBV7-3 and TRBJ1-1, with a possible D match to TRBD1 (6 bases). This CDR3 region has 16 residues. The V end was cut by 5 bases, the J end by 8 bases, with 24 bases between. Germline V gene sequence: CDR1 SGHTA, CDR2 FQGTGA. CDR3 loop: CASSPSGGAPALEAFF. The CDR3 DNA reads as TGTGCCAGCAGCCCTTCGGGGGGGGCGCCGGCACTGGAAGCTTTCTTT.

The rearrangement links TRBV11-2 to TRBJ2-2; D not resolved. In germline, CDR1 is SGHAT, CDR2 FQNNGV. This CDR3 spans 15 amino acids. The ends were cut back, 0 bases at V and 3 bases at J, with 8 bases in the middle. The CDR3 sequence is CASSLEDTYTGELFF. The CDR3 nucleotides are TGTGCCAGCAGCTTAGAAGACACATACACCGGGGAGCTGTTTTTT.